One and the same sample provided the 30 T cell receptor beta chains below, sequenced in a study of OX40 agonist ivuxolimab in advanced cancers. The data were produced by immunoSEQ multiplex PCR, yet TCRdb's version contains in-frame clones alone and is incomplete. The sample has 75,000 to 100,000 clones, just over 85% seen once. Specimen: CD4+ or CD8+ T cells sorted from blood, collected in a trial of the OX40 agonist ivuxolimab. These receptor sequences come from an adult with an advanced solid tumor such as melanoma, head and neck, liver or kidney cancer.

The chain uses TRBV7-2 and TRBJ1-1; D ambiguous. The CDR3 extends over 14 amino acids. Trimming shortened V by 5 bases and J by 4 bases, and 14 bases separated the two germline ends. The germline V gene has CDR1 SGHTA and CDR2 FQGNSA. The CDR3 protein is CASSQFPLGTEAFF. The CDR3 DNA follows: TGTGCCAGCAGCCAGTTCCCACTAGGCACTGAAGCTTTCTTT.

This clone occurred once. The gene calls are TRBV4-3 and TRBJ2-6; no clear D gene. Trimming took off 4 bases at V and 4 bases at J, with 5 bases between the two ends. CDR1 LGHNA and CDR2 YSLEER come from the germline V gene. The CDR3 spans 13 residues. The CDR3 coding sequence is TGCGCCAGCAGCCTTGCAGGGGCCAACGTCCTGACTTTC. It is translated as CASSLAGANVLTF.

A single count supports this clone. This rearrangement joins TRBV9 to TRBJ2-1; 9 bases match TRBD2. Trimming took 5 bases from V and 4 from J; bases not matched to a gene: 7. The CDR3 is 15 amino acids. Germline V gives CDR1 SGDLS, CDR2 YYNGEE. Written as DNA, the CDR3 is TGTGCCAGCAGGGCGGGAGGGTCCCCTTACAATGAGCAGTTCTTC. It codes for CASRAGGSPYNEQFF.

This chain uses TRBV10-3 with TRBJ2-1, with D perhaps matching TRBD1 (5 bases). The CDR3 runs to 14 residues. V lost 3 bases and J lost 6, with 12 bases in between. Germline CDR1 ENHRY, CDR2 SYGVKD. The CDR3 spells CAISEFETVNEQFF. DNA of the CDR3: TGTGCCATCAGTGAATTTGAGACAGTCAATGAGCAGTTCTTC.

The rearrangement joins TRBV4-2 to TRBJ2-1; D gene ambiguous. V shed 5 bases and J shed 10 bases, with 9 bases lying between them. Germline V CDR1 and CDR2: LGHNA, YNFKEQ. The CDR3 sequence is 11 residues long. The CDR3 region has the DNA TGTGCCAGCAGCAATCGACACGAGCAGTTCTTC. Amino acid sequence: CASSNRHEQFF.

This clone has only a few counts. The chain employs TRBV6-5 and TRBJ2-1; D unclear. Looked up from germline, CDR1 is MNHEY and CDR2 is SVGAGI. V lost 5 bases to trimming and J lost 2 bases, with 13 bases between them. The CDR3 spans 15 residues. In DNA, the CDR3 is TGTGCCAGCAGTCCCGCGACGGCGGCCTACAATGAGCAGTTCTTC. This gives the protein CASSPATAAYNEQFF.

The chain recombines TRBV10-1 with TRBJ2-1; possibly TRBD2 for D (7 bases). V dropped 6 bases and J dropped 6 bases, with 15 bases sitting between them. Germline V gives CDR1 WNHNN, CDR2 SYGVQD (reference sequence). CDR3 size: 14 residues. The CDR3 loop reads CASRGGGGGNEQFF. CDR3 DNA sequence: TGCGCCAGCAGGGGGGGAGGGGGGGGCAATGAGCAGTTCTTC.

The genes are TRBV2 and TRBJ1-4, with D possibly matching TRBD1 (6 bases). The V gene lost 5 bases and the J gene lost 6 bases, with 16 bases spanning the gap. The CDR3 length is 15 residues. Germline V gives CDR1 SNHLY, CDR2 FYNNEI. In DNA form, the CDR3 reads TGTGCCAGCAGTACCAGCAGGGGAGGAGATGAAAAACTGTTTTTT. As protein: CASSTSRGGDEKLFF.

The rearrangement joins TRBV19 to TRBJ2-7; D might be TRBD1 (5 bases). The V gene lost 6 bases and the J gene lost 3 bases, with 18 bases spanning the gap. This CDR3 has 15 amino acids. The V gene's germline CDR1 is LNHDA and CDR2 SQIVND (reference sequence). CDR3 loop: CASSPQGSRRYEQYF. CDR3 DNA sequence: TGTGCCAGTAGCCCCCAGGGTTCCCGTCGCTACGAGCAGTACTTC.

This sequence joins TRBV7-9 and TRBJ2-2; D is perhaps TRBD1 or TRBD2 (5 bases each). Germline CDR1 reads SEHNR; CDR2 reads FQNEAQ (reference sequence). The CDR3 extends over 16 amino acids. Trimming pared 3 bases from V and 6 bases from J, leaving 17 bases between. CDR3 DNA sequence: TGTGCCAGCAGCTTCCGCCGGGGTGGGGGTTCCGGGGAGCTGTTTTTT. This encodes CASSFRRGGGSGELFF.

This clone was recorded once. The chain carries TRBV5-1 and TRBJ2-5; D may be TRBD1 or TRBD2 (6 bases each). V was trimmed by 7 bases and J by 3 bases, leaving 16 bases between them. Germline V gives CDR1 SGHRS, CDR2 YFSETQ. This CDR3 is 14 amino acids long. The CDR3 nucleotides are TGCGCCAGCCGGAGGGGGATGGCGGAAGAGACCCAGTACTTC. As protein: CASRRGMAEETQYF.

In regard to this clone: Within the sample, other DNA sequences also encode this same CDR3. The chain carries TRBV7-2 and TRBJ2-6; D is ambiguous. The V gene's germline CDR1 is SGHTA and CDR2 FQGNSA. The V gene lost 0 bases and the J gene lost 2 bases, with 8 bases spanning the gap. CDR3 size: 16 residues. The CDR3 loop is CASSLASRAGANVLTF. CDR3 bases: TGTGCCAGCAGCTTAGCTTCCAGAGCTGGGGCCAACGTCCTGACTTTC.

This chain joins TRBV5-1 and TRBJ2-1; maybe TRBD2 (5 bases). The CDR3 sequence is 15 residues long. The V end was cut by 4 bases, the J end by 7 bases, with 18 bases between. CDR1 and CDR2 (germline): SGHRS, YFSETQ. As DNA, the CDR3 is TGCGCCAGCAGCCCGGAGGCGGGTCTACGGAATGAGCAGTTCTTC. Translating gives CASSPEAGLRNEQFF.

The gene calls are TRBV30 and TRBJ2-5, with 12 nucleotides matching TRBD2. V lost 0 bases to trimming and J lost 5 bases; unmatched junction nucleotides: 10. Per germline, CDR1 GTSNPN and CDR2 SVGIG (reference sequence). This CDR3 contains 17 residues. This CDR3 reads CAWSVLRTSGISETQYF. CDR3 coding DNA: TGTGCCTGGAGTGTACTTAGGACTAGCGGGATCAGCGAGACCCAGTACTTC. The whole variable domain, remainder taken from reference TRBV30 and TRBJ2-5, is SQTIHQWPATLVQPVGSPLSLECTVEGTSNPNLYWYRQAAGRGLQLLFYSVGIGQISSEVPQNLSASRPQDRQFILSSKKLLLSDSGFYLCAWSVLRTSGISETQYFGPGTRLLVL.

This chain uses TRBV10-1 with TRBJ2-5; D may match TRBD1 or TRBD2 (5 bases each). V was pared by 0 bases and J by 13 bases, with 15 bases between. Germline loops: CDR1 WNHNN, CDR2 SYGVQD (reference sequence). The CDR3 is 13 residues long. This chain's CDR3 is CASSESGLGDRYF. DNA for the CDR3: TGCGCCAGCAGTGAGTCGGGTTTGGGGGACCGGTACTTC.

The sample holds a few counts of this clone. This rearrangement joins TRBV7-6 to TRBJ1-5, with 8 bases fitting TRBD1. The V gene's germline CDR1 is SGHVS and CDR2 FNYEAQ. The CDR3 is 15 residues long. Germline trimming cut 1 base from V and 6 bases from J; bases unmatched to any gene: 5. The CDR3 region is CASSLGGQGRQPQHF. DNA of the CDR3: TGTGCCAGCAGCTTAGGCGGACAGGGCCGTCAGCCCCAGCATTTT.

CDR3 coding DNA: TGTGCCAGTAGTGCCCCGGGCTCCACTGAAGCTTTCTTT. Protein product: CASSAPGSTEAFF. The chain couples TRBV19 to TRBJ1-1; D call uncertain. Per the germline V gene, CDR1 is LNHDA and CDR2 is SQIVND (reference sequence). V was pared by 5 bases and J by 4 bases, with 11 bases between. The CDR3 sequence is 13 residues long.

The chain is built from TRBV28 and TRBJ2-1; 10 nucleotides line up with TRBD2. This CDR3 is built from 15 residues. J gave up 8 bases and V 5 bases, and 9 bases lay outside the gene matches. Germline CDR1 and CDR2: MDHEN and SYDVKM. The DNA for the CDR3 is TGTGCCAGCAGTCTACCGGGACTAGCGATCCATGAGCAGTTCTTC. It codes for CASSLPGLAIHEQFF.

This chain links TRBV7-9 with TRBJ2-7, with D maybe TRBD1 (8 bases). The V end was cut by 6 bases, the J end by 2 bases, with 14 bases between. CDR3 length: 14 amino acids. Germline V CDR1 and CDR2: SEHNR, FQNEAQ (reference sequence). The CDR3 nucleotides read TGTGCCAGCAGGGGGGGGACAGGACCCTACGAGCAGTACTTC. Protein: CASRGGTGPYEQYF.

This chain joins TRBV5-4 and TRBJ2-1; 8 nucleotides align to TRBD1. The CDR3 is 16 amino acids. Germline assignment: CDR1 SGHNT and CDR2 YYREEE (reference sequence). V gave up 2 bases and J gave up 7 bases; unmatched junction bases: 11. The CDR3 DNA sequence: TGTGCCAGCAGCTTTCTCTCCGGACAGGGCCCAAATGAGCAGTTCTTC. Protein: CASSFLSGQGPNEQFF. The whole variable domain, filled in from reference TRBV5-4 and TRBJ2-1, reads ETGVTQSPTHLIKTRGQQVTLRCSSQSGHNTVSWYQQALGQGPQFIFQYYREEENGRGNFPPRFSGLQFPNYSSELNVNALELDDSALYLCASSFLSGQGPNEQFFGPGTRLTVL.

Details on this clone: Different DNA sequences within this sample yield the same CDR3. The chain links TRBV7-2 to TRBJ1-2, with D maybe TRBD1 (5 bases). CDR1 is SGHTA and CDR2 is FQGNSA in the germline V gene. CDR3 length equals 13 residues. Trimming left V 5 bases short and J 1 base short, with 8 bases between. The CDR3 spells CASSLGHNYGYTF. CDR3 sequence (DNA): TGTGCCAGCAGCCTCGGACATAACTATGGCTACACCTTC.

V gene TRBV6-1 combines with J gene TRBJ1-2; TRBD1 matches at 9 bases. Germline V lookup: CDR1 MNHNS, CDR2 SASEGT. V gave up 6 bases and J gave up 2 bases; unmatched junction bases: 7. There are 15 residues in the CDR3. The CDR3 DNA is TGTGCCAGCAGGATACAGGGGGCCGTGAACTATGGCTACACCTTC. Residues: CASRIQGAVNYGYTF.

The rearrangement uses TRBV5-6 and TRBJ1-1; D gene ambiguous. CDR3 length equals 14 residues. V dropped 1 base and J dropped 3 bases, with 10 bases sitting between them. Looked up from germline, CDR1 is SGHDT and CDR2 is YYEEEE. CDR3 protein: CASSLPGRDTEAFF. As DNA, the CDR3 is TGTGCCAGCAGCTTGCCTGGGAGGGACACTGAAGCTTTCTTT.

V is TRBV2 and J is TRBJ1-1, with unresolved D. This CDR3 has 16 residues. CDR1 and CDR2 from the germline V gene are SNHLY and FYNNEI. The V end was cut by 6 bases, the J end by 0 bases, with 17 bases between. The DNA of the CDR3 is TGTGCCAGCAGCGAACATACCGGGAGGATGAACACTGAAGCTTTCTTT. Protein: CASSEHTGRMNTEAFF. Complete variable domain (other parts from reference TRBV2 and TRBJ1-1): EPEVTQTPSHQVTQMGQEVILRCVPISNHLYFYWYRQILGQKVEFLVSFYNNEISEKSEIFDDQFSVERPDGSNFTLKIRSTKLEDSAMYFCASSEHTGRMNTEAFFGQGTRLTVV.

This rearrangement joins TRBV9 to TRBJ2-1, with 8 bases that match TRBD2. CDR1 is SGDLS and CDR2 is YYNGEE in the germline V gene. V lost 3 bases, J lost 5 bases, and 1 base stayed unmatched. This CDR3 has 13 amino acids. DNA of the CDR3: TGTGCCAGCAGCGCGGGACTAGACAATGAGCAGTTCTTC. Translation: CASSAGLDNEQFF. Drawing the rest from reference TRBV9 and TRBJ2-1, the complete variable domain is DSGVTQTPKHLITATGQRVTLRCSPRSGDLSVYWYQQSLDQGLQFLIQYYNGEERAKGNILERFSAQQFPDLHSELNLSSLELGDSALYFCASSAGLDNEQFFGPGTRLTVL.

The CDR3 loop reads CASSMGQVNSPLHF. The CDR3 DNA reads as TGTGCCAGCAGCATGGGACAGGTTAATTCACCCCTCCACTTT. V usage is TRBV7-3 and J usage is TRBJ1-6, with 8 positions matching TRBD1. Germline CDR1 is SGHTA and CDR2 is FQGTGA. J lost 6 bases, V lost 5 bases, and 3 bases had no gene match. CDR3 length equals 14 residues.

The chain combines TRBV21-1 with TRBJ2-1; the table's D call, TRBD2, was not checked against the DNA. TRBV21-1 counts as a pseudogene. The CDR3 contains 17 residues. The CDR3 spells CASTPPVGAVSYNEQFF. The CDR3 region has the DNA TGTGCCAGCACCCCCCCCGTTGGCGCGGTTTCCTACAATGAGCAGTTCTTC.

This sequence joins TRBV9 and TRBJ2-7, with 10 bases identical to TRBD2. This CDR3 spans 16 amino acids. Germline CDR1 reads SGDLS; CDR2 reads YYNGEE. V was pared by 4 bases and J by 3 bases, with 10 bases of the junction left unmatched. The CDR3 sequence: CASSPGSGGNFYEQYF. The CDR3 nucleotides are TGTGCCAGCAGCCCCGGTAGCGGGGGGAACTTCTACGAGCAGTACTTC. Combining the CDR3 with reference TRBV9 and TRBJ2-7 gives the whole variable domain DSGVTQTPKHLITATGQRVTLRCSPRSGDLSVYWYQQSLDQGLQFLIQYYNGEERAKGNILERFSAQQFPDLHSELNLSSLELGDSALYFCASSPGSGGNFYEQYFGPGTRLTVT.

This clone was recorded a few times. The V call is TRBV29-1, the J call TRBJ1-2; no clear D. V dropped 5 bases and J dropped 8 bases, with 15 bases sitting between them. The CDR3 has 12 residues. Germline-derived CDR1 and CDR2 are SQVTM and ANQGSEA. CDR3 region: CSVLDGLRGYTF. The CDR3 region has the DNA TGCAGCGTTTTAGACGGGCTACGGGGCTACACCTTC.

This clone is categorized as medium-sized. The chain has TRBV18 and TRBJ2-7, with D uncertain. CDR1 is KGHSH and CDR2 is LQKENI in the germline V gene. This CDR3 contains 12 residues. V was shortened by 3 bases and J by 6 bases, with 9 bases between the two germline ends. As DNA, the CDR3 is TGTGCCAGCTCACCTGAGAGGAGCGAGCAGTACTTC. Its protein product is CASSPERSEQYF.